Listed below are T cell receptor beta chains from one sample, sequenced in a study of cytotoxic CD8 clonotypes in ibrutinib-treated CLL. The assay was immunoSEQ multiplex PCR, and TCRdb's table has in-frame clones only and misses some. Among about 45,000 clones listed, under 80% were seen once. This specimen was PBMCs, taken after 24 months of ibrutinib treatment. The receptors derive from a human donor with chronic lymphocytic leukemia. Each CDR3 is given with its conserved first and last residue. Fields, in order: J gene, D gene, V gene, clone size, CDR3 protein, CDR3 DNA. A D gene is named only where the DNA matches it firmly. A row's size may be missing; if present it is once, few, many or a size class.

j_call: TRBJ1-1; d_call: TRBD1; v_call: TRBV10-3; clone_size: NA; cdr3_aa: CAVTSQGDNTEAFF; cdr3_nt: TGTGCCGTAACAAGTCAGGGGGACAACACTGAAGCTTTCTTT
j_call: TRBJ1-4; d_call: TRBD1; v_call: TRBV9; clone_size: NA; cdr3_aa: CASSVAVGTVNEKLFF; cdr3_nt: TGTGCCAGCAGCGTAGCGGTTGGGACAGTCAATGAAAAACTGTTTTTT
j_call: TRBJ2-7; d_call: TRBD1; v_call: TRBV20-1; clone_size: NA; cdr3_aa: CSGDSVYEQYF; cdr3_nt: TGCAGTGGGGACAGTGTCTACGAGCAGTACTTC
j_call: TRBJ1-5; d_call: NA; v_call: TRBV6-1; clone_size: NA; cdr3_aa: CASSSGWDNQPQHF; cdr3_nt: TGTGCCAGCAGTTCAGGGTGGGACAATCAGCCCCAGCATTTT
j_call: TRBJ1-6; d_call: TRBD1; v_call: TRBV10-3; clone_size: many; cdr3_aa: CAISGDSYNSPLHF; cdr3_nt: TGTGCCATCAGTGGGGACAGTTATAATTCACCCCTCCACTTT
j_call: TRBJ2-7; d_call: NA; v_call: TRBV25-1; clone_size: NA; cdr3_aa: CASGGNSYEQYF; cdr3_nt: TGTGCCAGCGGCGGAAACTCCTACGAGCAGTACTTC
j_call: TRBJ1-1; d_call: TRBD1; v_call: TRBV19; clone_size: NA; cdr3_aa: CASSPYRGNTEAFF; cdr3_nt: TGTGCCAGTAGTCCGTACAGGGGGAACACTGAAGCTTTCTTT
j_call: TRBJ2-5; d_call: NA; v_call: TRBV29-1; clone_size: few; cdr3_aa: CSVTGGKETQYF; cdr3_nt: TGCAGCGTCACGGGTGGGAAGGAGACCCAGTACTTC
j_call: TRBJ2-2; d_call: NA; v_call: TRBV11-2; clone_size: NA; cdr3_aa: CASSLAGGGELFF; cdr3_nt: TGTGCCAGCAGCTTAGCCGGGGGCGGGGAGCTGTTTTTT
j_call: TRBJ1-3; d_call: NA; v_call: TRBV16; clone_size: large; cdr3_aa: CASSQGRDDSGNTIYF; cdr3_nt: TGTGCCAGCAGCCAGGGGCGGGACGACTCTGGAAACACCATATATTTT
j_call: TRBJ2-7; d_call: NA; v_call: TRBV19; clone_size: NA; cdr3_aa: CASSIGSGSEQYF; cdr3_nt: TGTGCCAGTAGTATAGGATCAGGAAGCGAGCAGTACTTC
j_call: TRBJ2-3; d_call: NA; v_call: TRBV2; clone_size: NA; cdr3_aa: CASSAADTQYF; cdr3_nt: TGTGCCAGCAGTGCAGCAGATACGCAGTATTTT
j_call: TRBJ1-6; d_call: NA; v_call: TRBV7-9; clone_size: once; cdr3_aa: CASSLDLGPHLFHNSPLHF; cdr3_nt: TGTGCCAGCAGCTTAGACCTGGGACCTCATCTCTTTCATAATTCACCCCTCCACTTT
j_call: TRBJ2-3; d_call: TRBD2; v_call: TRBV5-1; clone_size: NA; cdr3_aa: CASSHTSGMADTQYF; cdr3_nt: TGCGCCAGCAGCCACACTAGCGGGATGGCAGATACGCAGTATTTT
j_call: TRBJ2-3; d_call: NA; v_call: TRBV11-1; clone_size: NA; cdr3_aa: CASSPLGSRGTDTQYF; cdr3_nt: TGTGCCAGCAGCCCCCTGGGCAGTCGAGGCACAGATACGCAGTATTTT
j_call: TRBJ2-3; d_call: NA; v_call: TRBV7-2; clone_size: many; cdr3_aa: CASSLVSGTSTDTQYF; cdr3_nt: TGTGCCAGCAGCTTAGTTTCGGGGACTAGCACAGATACGCAGTATTTT
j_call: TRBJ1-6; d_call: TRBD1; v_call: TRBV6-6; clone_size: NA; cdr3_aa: CASSYFGQGGSPLHF; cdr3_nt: TGTGCCAGCAGTTATTTTGGACAGGGAGGATCACCCCTCCACTTT
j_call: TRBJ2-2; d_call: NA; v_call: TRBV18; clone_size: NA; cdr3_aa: CASSPGDRPSGGTGELFF; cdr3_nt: TGTGCCAGCTCACCAGGAGACAGGCCTTCCGGCGGCACCGGGGAGCTGTTTTTT
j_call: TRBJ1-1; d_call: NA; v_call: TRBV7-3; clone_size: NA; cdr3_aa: CASSLTTGSTEAFF; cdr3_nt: TGTGCCAGCAGCTTAACTACGGGGTCCACTGAAGCTTTCTTT
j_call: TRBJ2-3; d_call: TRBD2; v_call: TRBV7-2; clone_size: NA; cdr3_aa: CASSFFRGGSTPDTQYF; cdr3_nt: TGTGCCAGCAGCTTTTTTCGTGGCGGGAGCACCCCAGATACGCAGTATTTT
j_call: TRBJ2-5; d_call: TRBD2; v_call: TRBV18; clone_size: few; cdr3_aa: CASSLLFPGGALQETQYF; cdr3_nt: TGTGCCAGCTCACTACTGTTCCCGGGGGGGGCCCTCCAAGAGACCCAGTACTTC
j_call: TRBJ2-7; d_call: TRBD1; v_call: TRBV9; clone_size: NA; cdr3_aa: CASSVGGQNYEQYF; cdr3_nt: TGTGCCAGCAGCGTAGGGGGACAGAACTACGAGCAGTACTTC
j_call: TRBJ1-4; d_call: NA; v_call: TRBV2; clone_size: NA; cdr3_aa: CASNQRGFEGDEKLFF; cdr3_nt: TGTGCCAGCAACCAAAGAGGGTTTGAGGGGGACGAAAAACTGTTTTTT
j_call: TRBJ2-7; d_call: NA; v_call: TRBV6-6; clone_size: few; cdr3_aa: CGTSIGYEQYF; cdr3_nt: TGCGGTACAAGTATTGGCTACGAGCAGTACTTC
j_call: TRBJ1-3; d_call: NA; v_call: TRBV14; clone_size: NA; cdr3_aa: CASSPYTNTIYF; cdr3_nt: TGTGCCAGCAGCCCATACACCAACACCATATATTTT
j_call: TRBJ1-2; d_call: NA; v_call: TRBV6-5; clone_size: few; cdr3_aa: CASSYRETGPYGYTF; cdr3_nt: TGTGCCAGCAGTTATCGAGAGACAGGACCTTATGGCTACACCTTC
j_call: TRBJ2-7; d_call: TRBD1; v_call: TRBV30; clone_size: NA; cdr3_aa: CAWQPGQGTYEQYF; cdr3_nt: TGTGCCTGGCAACCGGGACAGGGGACCTACGAGCAGTACTTC
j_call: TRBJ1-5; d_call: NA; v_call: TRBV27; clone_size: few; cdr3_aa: CASSFVSNQPQHF; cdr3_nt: TGTGCCAGCAGTTTCGTTAGCAATCAGCCCCAGCATTTT
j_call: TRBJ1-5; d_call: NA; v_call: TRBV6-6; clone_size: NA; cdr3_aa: CASSTGRSNQPQHF; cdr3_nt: TGTGCCAGCAGTACAGGGCGGAGCAATCAGCCCCAGCATTTT
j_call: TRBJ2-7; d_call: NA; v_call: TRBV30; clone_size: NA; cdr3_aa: CAWSVPGPSFSYEQYF; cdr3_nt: TGTGCCTGGAGTGTACCAGGTCCTAGTTTCTCCTACGAGCAGTACTTC
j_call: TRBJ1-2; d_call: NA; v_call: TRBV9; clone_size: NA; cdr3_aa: CASSAGASTNYGYTF; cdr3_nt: TGTGCCAGCAGTGCGGGGGCGTCAACTAACTATGGCTACACCTTC
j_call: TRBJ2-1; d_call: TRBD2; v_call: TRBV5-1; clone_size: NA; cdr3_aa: CASWQGLAGKEQFF; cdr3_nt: TGCGCCAGCTGGCAGGGACTAGCGGGGAAGGAGCAGTTCTTC
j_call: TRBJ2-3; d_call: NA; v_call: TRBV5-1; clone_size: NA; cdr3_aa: CASSFLSDTQYF; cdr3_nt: TGCGCCAGCAGCTTTCTCAGTGATACGCAGTATTTT
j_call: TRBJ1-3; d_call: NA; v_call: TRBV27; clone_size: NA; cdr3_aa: CASRGMAQSSGNTIYF; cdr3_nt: TGTGCCAGCAGAGGTATGGCACAGAGCTCTGGAAACACCATATATTTT
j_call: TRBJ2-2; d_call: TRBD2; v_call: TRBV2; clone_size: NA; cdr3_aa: CASSGSGSRNTGELFF; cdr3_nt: TGTGCCAGCAGTGGTAGCGGGAGCCGGAACACCGGGGAGCTGTTTTTT
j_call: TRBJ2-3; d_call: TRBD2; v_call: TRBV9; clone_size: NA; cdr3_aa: CASSVATAGRTDTQYF; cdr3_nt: TGTGCCAGCAGCGTAGCTACAGCGGGACGCACAGATACGCAGTATTTT
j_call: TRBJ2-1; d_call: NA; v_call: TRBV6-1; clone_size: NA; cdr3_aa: CASLDLSSYNEQFF; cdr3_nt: TGTGCCAGTTTGGACTTAAGCTCCTACAATGAGCAGTTCTTC
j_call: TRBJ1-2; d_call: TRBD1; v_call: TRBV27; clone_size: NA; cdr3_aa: CASSSARAGGLYGYTF; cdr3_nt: TGTGCCAGCAGTTCCGCGCGGGCAGGGGGCCTCTATGGCTACACCTTC
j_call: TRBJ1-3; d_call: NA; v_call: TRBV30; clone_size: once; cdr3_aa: CAWSGDFSGNTIYF; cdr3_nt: TGTGCCTGGAGTGGGGACTTCTCTGGAAACACCATATATTTT
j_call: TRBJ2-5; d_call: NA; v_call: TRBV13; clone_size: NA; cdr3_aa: CASSLVGHQETQYF; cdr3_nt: TGTGCCAGCAGCTTAGTGGGCCACCAAGAGACCCAGTACTTC
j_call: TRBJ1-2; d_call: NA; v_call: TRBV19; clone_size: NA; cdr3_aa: CASSIDILYGYTF; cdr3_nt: TGTGCCAGTAGTATAGACATCCTCTATGGCTACACCTTC
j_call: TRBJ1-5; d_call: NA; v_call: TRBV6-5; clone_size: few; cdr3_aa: CASSYTSVEGNQPQHF; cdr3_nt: TGTGCCAGCAGTTACACTTCGGTAGAAGGAAATCAGCCCCAGCATTTT
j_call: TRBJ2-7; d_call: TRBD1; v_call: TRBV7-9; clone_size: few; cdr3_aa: CASSLTPSGTGNYEQYF; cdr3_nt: TGTGCCAGCAGTCTAACCCCGTCCGGGACAGGGAATTACGAGCAGTACTTC
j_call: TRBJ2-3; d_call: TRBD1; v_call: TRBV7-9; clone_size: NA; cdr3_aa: CASSSFPGQGVDHQYF; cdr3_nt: TGTGCCAGCAGCTCCTTCCCGGGACAGGGGGTGGATCATCAGTATTTT
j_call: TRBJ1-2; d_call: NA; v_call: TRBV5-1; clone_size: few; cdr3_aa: CASSLRRRGDGYTF; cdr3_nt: TGCGCCAGCAGCTTACGACGGAGGGGCGACGGCTACACCTTC
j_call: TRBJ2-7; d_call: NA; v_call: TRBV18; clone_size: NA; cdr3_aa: CASSPIGWYEQYF; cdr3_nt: TGTGCCAGCTCACCAATCGGCTGGTACGAGCAGTACTTC
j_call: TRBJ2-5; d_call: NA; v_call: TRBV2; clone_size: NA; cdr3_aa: CAGDRETQYF; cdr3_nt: TGTGCCGGGGATAGGGAGACCCAGTACTTC
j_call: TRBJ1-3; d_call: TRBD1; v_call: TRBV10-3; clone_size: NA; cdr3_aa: CASDRGLGNTIYF; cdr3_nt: TGTGCCTCTGACAGGGGGCTTGGAAACACCATATATTTT
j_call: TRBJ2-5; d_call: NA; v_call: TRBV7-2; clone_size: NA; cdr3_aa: CASSSSPGSRETQYF; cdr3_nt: TGTGCCAGCAGCTCATCCCCAGGGTCCAGAGAGACCCAGTACTTC
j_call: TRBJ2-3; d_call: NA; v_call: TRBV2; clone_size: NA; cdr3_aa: CASRSEGGGTDTQYF; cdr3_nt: TGTGCCAGCAGATCTGAAGGGGGGGGCACAGATACGCAGTATTTT
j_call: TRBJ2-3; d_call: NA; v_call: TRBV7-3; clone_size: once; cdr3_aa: CASSLIGAGRTDTQYF; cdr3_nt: TGTGCCAGCAGCCTCATAGGAGCGGGTCGCACAGATACGCAGTATTTT
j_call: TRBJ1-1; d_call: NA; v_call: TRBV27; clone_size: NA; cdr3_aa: CASSLGGVNTEAFF; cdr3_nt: TGTGCCAGCAGCCTTGGTGGGGTGAACACTGAAGCTTTCTTT
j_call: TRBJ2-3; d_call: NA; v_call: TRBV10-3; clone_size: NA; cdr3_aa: CATGQAGEFTDTQYF; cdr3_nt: TGTGCCACAGGACAGGCGGGAGAGTTTACAGATACGCAGTATTTT